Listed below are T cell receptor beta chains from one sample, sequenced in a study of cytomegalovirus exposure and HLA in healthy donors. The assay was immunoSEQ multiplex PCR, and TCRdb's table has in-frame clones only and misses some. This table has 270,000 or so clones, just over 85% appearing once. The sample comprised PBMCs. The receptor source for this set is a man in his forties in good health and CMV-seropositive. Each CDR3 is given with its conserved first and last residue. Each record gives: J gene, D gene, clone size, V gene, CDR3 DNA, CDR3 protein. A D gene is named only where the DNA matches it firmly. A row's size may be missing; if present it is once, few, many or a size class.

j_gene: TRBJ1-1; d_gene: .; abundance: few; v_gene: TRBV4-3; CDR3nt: TGCGCCAGCAGCCAAGGTCGGGGTGTCACTGAAGCTTTCTTT; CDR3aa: CASSQGRGVTEAFF
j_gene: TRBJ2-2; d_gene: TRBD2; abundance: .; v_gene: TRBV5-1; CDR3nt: TGCGCCAGCAGCTTGGACCTAGCGGGAGGGACCGGGGAGCTGTTTTTT; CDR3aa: CASSLDLAGGTGELFF
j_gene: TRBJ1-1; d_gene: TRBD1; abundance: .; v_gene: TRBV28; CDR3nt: TGTGCCAGCAGTCCACCCGGCCCGGGACAGGGGAACACTGAAGCTTTCTTT; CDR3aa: CASSPPGPGQGNTEAFF
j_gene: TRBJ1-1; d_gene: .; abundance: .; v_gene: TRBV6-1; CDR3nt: TGTGCCAGCAGTGAACGTGGCGGGAACACTGAAGCTTTCTTT; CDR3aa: CASSERGGNTEAFF
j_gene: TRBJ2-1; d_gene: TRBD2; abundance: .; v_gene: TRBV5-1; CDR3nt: TGCGCCAGCAGCTTGGAAGGGCTAGCGGGCCTCAATGAGCAGTTCTTC; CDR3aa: CASSLEGLAGLNEQFF
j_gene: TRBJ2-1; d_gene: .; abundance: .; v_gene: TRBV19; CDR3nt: TGTGCCACCTGCCTGGGTGCAGGGAATGAGCAGTTCTTC; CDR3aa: CATCLGAGNEQFF
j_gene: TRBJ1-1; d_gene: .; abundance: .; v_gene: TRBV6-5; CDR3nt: TGTGCCAGCAGGGAGTCAGGAGGGCTCACTGAAGCTTTCTTT; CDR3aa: CASRESGGLTEAFF
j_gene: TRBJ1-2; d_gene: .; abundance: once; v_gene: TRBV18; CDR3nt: TGTGCCAGCTCACCTCTACTCTATGGCTACACCTTC; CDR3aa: CASSPLLYGYTF
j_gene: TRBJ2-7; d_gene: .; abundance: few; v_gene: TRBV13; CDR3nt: TGTGCCAGCAGCTTATGGGGGACTTCACCCTACGAGCAGTACTTC; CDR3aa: CASSLWGTSPYEQYF
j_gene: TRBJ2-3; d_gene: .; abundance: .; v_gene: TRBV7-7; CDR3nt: TGTGCTAGCAGCTTAGGAGGTCTTGGGACAGATACGCAGTATTTT; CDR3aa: CASSLGGLGTDTQYF
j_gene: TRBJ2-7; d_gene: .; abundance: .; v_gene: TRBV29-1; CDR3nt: TGCAGCGTGGCGCTAGCGCATGGTTACGAGCAGTACTTC; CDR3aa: CSVALAHGYEQYF
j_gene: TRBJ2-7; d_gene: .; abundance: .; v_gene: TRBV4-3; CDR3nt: TGCGCCAGCAGCCAAGATAGGAGCGTCCCCTCCCACGAGCAGTACTTC; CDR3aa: CASSQDRSVPSHEQYF
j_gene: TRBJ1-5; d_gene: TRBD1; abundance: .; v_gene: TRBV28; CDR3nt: TGTGCCAGCAGGACCCGGACAGGGGCTATCCTAGCAAATCAGCCCCAGCATTTT; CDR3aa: CASRTRTGAILANQPQHF
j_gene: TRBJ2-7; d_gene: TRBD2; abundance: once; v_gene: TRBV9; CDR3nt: TGTGCCAGCAGCTCCGGGACTAGCGGGGCTTACGAGCAGTACTTC; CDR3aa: CASSSGTSGAYEQYF
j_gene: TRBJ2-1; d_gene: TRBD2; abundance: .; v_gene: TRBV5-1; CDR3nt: TGCGCCAGCAGCCTTATAGCGGGAGGGCCTGGTGAGCAGTTCTTC; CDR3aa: CASSLIAGGPGEQFF
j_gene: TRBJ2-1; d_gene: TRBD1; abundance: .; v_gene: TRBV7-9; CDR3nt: TGTGCCAGCAGCGGGACAGTTCGCTCCTACAATGAGCAGTTCTTC; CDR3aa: CASSGTVRSYNEQFF
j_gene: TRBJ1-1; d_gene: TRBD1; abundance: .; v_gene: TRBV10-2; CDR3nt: TGCGCCAGCAGTTGGACAGGGGGCACTGAAGCTTTCTTT; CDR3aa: CASSWTGGTEAFF
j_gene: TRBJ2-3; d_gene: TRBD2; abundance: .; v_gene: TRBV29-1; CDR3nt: TGCAGCGTTCTGGTAGCGGGAGCGGCAGATACGCAGTATTTT; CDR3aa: CSVLVAGAADTQYF
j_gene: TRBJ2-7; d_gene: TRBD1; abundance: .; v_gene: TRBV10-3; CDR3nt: TGTGCCACCGAAGACAGGGGGTTAGTCGAGCAGTACTTC; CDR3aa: CATEDRGLVEQYF
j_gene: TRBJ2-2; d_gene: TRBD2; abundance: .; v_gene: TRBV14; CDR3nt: TGTGCCAGCAGCCAATATAGCGGGAGCCCCACCGGGGAGCTGTTTTTT; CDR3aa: CASSQYSGSPTGELFF
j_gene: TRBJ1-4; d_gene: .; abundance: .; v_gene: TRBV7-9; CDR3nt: TGTGCCAGCAGCTTGCAGGGTAGAGAAAAACTGTTTTTT; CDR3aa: CASSLQGREKLFF
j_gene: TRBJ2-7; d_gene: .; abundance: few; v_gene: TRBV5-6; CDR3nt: TGTGCCAGCAGCCCAGGGGCAGGGCAGCGCGAGCAGTACTTC; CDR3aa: CASSPGAGQREQYF
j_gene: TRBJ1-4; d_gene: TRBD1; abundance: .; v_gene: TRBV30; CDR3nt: TGTGCCTGGATGGGGACAGGGGGCTTTGAAAAACTGTTTTTT; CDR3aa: CAWMGTGGFEKLFF
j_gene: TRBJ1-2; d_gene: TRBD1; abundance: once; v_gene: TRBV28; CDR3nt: TGTGCCAGCAGCAGGGGGCAAGGCTACACCTTC; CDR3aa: CASSRGQGYTF
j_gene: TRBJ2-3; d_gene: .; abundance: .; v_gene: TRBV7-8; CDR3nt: TGTGCCAGCAGCCGAAAAAGGGGGGGAACACTGACAGATACGCAGTATTTT; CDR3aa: CASSRKRGGTLTDTQYF
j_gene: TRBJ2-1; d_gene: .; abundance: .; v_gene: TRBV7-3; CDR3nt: TGTGCCAGCAGTTCCCCCCGGGACAACTACAATGAGCAGTTCTTC; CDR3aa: CASSSPRDNYNEQFF
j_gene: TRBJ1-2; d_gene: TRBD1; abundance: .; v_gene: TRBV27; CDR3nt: TGTGCCACCAGCAGGGGGCGCACCTATGGCTACACCTTC; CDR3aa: CATSRGRTYGYTF
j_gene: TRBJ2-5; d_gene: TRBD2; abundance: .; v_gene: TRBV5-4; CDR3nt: TGTGCCAGCAGCTTGTCCGGGACTACTCCAGGGGAGACCCAGTACTTC; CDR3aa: CASSLSGTTPGETQYF
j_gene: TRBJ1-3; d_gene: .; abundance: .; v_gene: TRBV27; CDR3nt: TGTGCCAGCAGTTTAGGGACAACTACTGGAAACACCATATATTTT; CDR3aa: CASSLGTTTGNTIYF
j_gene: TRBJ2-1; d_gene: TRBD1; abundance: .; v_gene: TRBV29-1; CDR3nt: TGCAGCGTTGATGGGGCCGGACAGGGGGCGAACAATGAGCAGTTCTTC; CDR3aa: CSVDGAGQGANNEQFF
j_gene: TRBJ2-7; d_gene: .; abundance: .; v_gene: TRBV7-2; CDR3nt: TGTGCCAGCAACCAAGGGGGGACAGCGACCTCCTACGAGCAGTACTTC; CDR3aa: CASNQGGTATSYEQYF
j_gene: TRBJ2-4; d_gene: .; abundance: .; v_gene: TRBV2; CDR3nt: TGTGCCAGCAGGCTGGACAGCAAAAACATTCAGTACTTC; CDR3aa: CASRLDSKNIQYF
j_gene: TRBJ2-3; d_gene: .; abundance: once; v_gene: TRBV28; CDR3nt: TGTGCCAGCAGTTTCCCGAGCTTCGAGCTTCCTTTATTT; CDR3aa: CASSFPSFELPLF
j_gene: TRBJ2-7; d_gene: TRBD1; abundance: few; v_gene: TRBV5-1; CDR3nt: TGCGCCAGCAGCTTGGTCAGGACAGGGGGCTCCTCAAGGGAGCAGTACTTC; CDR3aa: CASSLVRTGGSSREQYF
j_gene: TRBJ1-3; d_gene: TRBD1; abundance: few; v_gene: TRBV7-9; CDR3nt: TGTGCCAGCAGCCGCGGACAGGAGGGAAACACCATATATTTT; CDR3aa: CASSRGQEGNTIYF
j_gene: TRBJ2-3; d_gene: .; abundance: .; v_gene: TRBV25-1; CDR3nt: TGTGCCAGCAGTGAAGGGCAGCGCACAGATACGCAGTATTTT; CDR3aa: CASSEGQRTDTQYF
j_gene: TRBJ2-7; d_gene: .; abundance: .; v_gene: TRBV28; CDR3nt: TGTGCCAGCAGTTTAGGGTCAGGGGTGCACGAGCAGTACTTC; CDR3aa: CASSLGSGVHEQYF
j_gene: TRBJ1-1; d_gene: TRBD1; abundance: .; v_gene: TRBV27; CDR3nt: TGTGCCAGCAGTTTAGCCGGGACAGGGGGCCACACTGAAGCTTTCTTT; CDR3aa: CASSLAGTGGHTEAFF
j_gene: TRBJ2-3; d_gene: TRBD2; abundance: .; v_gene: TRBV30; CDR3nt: TGTGCCTGGAGTGCGAGCGGGAGTGGCACAGATACGCAGTATTTT; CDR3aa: CAWSASGSGTDTQYF
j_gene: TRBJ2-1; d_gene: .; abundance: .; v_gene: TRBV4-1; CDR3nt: TGCGCCAGCAGCCAAGACGAAGGGACTCACCACTATGAGCAGTTCTTC; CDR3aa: CASSQDEGTHHYEQFF
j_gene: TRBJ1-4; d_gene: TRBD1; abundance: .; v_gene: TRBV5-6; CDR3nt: TGTGCCAGCAGCCCCGGGACAGGTGTGGGTGAAAAACTGTTTTTT; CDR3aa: CASSPGTGVGEKLFF
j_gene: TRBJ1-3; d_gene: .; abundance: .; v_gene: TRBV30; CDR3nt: TGTGCCTGGAGTGTAAACAGCAACTCTGGAAACACCATATATTTT; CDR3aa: CAWSVNSNSGNTIYF
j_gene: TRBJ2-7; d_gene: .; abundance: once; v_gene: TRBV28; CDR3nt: TGTGCCAGCAGTCCCACAGGGTCGGGGGAGCAGTACTTC; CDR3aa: CASSPTGSGEQYF
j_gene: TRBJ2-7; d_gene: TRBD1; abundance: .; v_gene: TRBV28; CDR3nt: TGTGCCAGCAGTTTCCCCCGGGACAGAGACTACGAGCAGTACTTC; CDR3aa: CASSFPRDRDYEQYF
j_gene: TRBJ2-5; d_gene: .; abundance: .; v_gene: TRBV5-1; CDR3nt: TGCGCCAGCAGGGCGGTTGGCCAAGAGACCCAGTACTTC; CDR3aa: CASRAVGQETQYF
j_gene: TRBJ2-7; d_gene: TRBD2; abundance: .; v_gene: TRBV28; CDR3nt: TGTGCCAGCAGTTTTAGCGAGCGGGAAACCTACGAGCAGTACTTC; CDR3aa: CASSFSERETYEQYF
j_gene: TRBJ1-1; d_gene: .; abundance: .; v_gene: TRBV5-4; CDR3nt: TGTGCCAGCAGCTTGGAATTTCAGGGAAACACTGAAGCTTTCTTT; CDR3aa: CASSLEFQGNTEAFF
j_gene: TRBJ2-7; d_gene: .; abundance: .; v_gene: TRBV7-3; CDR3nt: TGTGCCAGCAGCTTAACACAATTCCCTTACGAGCAGTACTTC; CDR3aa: CASSLTQFPYEQYF
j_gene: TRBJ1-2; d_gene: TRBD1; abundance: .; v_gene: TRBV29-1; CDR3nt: TGCAGCGTTGCGCAGGGGACAGACTATGGCTACACCTTC; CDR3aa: CSVAQGTDYGYTF
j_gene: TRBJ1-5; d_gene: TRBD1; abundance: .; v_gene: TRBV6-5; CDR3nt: TGTGCCAGCAGTGGGACAGGGGGTCTTCAGCCCCAGCATTTT; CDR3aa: CASSGTGGLQPQHF
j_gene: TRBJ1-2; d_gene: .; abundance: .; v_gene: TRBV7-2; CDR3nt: TGTGCCAGTTCTTTGGCGGTTAACTATGGCTACACCTTC; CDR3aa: CASSLAVNYGYTF
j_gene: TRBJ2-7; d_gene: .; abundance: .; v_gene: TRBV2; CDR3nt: TGTGCCAGCACCCAGCAGGGGTTGGACGAGCAGTACTTC; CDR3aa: CASTQQGLDEQYF
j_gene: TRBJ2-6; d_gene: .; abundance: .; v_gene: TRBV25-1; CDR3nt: TGTGCCAGCACCGTGGGCGGGGCCAACGTCCTGACTTTC; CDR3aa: CASTVGGANVLTF
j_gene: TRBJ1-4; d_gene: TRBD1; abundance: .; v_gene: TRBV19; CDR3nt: TGTGCCAGTGGGACAGGTGAAAAACTGTTTTTT; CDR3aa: CASGTGEKLFF
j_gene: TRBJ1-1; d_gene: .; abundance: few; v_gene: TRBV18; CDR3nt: TGTGCCAGCTCACCGGCGAACACTGAAGCTTTCTTT; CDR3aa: CASSPANTEAFF